Each of the 5 T cell receptor beta chains below was sequenced from the same sample in a study of cytomegalovirus exposure and HLA in healthy donors. Sequencing used immunoSEQ multiplex PCR; TCRdb keeps in-frame clones, though not all of them. The sample lists 100,000 to 150,000 clones; roughly 93% were seen once. The sequenced material came from PBMCs. The receptors derive from a woman younger than 30 in good health and CMV-seronegative.

This chain uses TRBV6-1 with TRBJ2-1, with 10 bases identical to TRBD2. Losses at the gene ends were 8 bases for V and 5 bases for J; bases not matched to a gene: 6. The germline V gene encodes CDR1 MNHNS and CDR2 SASEGT. The CDR3 consists of 14 residues. The CDR3 sequence: CASGLAGGNNEQFF. The CDR3 DNA sequence: TGTGCCAGCGGATTAGCGGGAGGAAACAATGAGCAGTTCTTC.

The rearrangement links TRBV27 to TRBJ2-3; 10 bases align to TRBD2. The germline gives CDR1 MNHEY, CDR2 SMNVEV (reference sequence). J was trimmed by 3 bases and V by 4 bases; bases with no gene match: 7. This CDR3 comprises 16 residues. The CDR3 here is CASSSIAGGLTDTQYF. Written as DNA, the CDR3 is TGTGCCAGCAGTTCAATAGCGGGAGGCCTGACAGATACGCAGTATTTT.

The chain couples TRBV5-1 to TRBJ2-3; perhaps TRBD2 as D (6 bases). The germline gives CDR1 SGHRS, CDR2 YFSETQ. V was pared by 0 bases and J by 3 bases, with 11 bases between. The CDR3 consists of 15 residues. The CDR3 is CASSLGRGKTDTQYF. In DNA form, the CDR3 reads TGCGCCAGCAGCTTGGGGAGGGGAAAGACAGATACGCAGTATTTT.

V and J are TRBV7-8 and TRBJ2-3; D is unresolved. There are 12 residues in the CDR3. Trimming stripped 5 bases from V and 0 bases from J, with 3 bases between. The germline gives CDR1 SGHVS, CDR2 FQNEAQ. CDR3 protein: CASSPSTDTQYF. CDR3 nucleotides: TGTGCCAGCAGCCCAAGCACAGATACGCAGTATTTT. Using reference TRBV7-8 and TRBJ2-3 for the parts outside the CDR3, the full variable domain is GAGVSQSPRYKVAKRGQDVALRCDPISGHVSLFWYQQALGQGPEFLTYFQNEAQLDKSGLPSDRFFAERPEGSVSTLKIQRTQQEDSAVYLCASSPSTDTQYFGPGTRLTVL.

The rearrangement joins TRBV5-1 to TRBJ2-2; 9 bases fit TRBD1. Germline V gene sequence: CDR1 SGHRS, CDR2 YFSETQ. This CDR3 comprises 16 residues. The V segment lost 2 bases and the J segment 1 base; nucleotides outside the gene matches: 3. The CDR3 DNA sequence: TGCGCCAGCAGCTTACCGGGACAGGGGAACACCGGGGAGCTGTTTTTT. Its protein is CASSLPGQGNTGELFF.